This T cell receptor (beta chain) originates from a study of blood T cell repertoires in COVID-19. Study-wide context: COVID-19 samples, acute and convalescent, were from the United States, Italy and Spain. Nucleic acid was either cDNA or gDNA, and it came from T cells, B-cell-depleted T cells, or PBMCs.

The V and J ends lost 6 bases and 5 bases, in that order; junction bases with no gene match: 8. Germline CDR1 LGHNA, CDR2 YSLEER. This CDR3 has 16 amino acids. Participants came from some 23 US areas, aged roughly 18 to 95 years. Study processing details: Reference gene primer amplification yielded estimated nucleated cell counts. Measured with immunoSEQ multiplex PCR; TCRdb has only the in-frame clones, and not every one. That table supplies the V and J calls and clone size; D and trimming were determined from the DNA. Of about 210,000 clones listed, 81% are singletons. Sequenced sample: PBMCs or T cells enriched from blood (not recorded which). V and J are TRBV4-3 and TRBJ2-2; 11 nucleotides line up with TRBD2. The receptor's source is a woman in her fifties or sixties with acute COVID-19. CDR3 nucleotide sequence: TGCGCCAGCAGTTTCCTAGCGGGAGGACGAACCGGGGAGCTGTTTTTT. Its translation is CASSFLAGGRTGELFF.